This TCR beta chain was recorded in a study of post-analysis software for immune sequencing data. At the level of the study: Some patients lacked subtype; others had relapsing-remitting, secondary progressive or progressive-relapsing disease.

Study-wide results and caveats: Patients used several TRBV segments, including TRBV5-6, TRBV5-1 and TRBV20-1, more often than controls.

CDR3 length: 17 residues. Per germline, CDR1 SEHNR and CDR2 FQNEAQ (reference sequence). V lost 5 bases and J lost 3; bases outside the gene matches: 14. A word on this clonotype: Its target is unknown.

Unique-molecular-identifier-tagged TCR beta cDNA libraries were used. From the PCR reads, TCRdb called clonotypes with MiXCR, one entry per CDR3 protein. Altogether hundreds of thousands of distinct CDR3 sequences are present, 25% to 30% being singletons, with the ten largest covering about 0.5%. The sequencing sample was made of blood. The receptor was isolated from a girl aged 10-17 years with multiple sclerosis. The chain uses TRBV7-9 and TRBJ2-3; 7 bases are shared with TRBD2. This chain's CDR3 is CASSARQLATTTDTQYF. The CDR3 coding sequence is TGTGCCAGCAGCGCCCGGCAACTAGCGACAACGACAGATACGCAGTATTTT.